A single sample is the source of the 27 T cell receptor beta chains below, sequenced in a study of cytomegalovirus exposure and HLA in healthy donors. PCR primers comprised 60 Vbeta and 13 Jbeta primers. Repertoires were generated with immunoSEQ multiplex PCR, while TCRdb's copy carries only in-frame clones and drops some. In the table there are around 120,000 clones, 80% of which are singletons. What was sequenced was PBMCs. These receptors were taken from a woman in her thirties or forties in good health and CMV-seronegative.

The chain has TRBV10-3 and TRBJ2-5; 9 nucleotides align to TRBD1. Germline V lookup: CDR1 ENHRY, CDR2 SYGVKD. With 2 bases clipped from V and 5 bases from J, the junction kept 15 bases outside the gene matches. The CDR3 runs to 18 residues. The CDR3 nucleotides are TGTGCCATCAGTGAGCCGACGGTAGACAGGGGGGTTCGGGAGACCCAGTACTTC. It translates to CAISEPTVDRGVRETQYF.

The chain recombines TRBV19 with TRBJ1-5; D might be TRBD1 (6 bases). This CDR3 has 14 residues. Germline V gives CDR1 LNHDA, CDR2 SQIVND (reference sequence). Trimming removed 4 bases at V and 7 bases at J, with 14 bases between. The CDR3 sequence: CASSTQGSGQPQHF. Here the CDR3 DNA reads TGTGCCAGTAGTACCCAGGGGTCTGGGCAGCCCCAGCATTTT. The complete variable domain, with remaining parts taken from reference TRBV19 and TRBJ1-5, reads DGGITQSPKYLFRKEGQNVTLSCEQNLNHDAMYWYRQDPGQGLRLIYYSQIVNDFQKGDIAEGYSVSREKKESFPLTVTSAQKNPTAFYLCASSTQGSGQPQHFGDGTRLSIL.

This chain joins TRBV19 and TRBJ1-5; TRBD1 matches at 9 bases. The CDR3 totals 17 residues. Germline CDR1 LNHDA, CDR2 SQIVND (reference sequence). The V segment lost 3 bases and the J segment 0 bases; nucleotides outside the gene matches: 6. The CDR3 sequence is CASSMWTGDSSNQPQHF. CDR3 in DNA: TGTGCCAGTAGTATGTGGACAGGGGACTCTAGCAATCAGCCCCAGCATTTT.

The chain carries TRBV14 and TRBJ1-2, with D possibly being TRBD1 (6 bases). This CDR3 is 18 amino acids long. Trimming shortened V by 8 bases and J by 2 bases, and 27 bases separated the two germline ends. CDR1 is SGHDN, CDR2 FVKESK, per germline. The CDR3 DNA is TGTGCCAGCCGCAATTCCTACGACCCGCGGGGGCCCAACTATGGCTACACCTTC. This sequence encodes CASRNSYDPRGPNYGYTF.

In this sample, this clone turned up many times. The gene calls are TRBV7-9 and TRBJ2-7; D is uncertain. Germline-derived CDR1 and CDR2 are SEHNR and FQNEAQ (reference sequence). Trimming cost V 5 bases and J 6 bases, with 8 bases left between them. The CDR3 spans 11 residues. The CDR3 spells CASSPIGEQYF. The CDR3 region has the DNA TGTGCCAGCAGCCCGATCGGCGAGCAGTACTTC. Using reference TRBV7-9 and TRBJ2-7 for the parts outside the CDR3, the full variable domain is DTGVSQNPRHKITKRGQNVTFRCDPISEHNRLYWYRQTLGQGPEFLTYFQNEAQLEKSRLLSDRFSAERPKGSFSTLEIQRTEQGDSAMYLCASSPIGEQYFGPGTRLTVT.

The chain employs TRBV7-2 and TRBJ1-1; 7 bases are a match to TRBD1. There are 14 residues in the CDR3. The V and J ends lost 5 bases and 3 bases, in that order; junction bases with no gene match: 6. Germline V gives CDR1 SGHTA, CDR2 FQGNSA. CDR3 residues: CASSIDRVYTEAFF. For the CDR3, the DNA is TGTGCCAGCAGCATTGACAGGGTATACACTGAAGCTTTCTTT. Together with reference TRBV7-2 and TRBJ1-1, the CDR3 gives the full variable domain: GAGVSQSPSNKVTEKGKDVELRCDPISGHTALYWYRQSLGQGLEFLIYFQGNSAPDKSGLPSDRFSAERTGGSVSTLTIQRTQQEDSAVYLCASSIDRVYTEAFFGQGTRLTVV.

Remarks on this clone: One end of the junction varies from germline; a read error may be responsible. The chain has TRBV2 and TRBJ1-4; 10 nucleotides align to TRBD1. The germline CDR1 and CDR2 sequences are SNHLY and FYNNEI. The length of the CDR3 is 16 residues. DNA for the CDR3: TGTGCCCGCAGGGAAGAGACCGACAGGGGGCGTGAAAAACTGTTTTTT. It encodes CARREETDRGREKLFF. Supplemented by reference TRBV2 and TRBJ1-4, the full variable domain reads EPEVTQTPSHQVTQMGQEVILRCVPISNHLYFYWYRQILGQKVEFLVSFYNNEISEKSEIFDDQFSVERPDGSNFTLKIRSTKLEDSAMYFCARREETDRGREKLFFGSGTQLSVL.

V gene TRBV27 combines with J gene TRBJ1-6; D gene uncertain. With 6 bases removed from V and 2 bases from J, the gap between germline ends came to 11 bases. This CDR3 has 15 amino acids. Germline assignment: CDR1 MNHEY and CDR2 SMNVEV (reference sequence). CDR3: CASRRVSAYNSPLHF. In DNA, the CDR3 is TGTGCCAGCAGGCGGGTTAGCGCCTATAATTCACCCCTCCACTTT.

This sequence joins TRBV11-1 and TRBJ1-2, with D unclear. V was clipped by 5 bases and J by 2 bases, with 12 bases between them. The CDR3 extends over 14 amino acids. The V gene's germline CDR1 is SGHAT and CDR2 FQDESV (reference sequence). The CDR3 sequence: CASSDLGLNYGYTF. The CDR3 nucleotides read TGTGCCAGCAGCGACCTTGGACTGAACTATGGCTACACCTTC.

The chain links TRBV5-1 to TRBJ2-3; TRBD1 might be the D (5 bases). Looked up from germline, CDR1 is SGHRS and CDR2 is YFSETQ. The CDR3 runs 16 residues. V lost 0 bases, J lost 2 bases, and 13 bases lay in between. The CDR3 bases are TGCGCCAGCAGCTTGGAGGGCAGGGCAATCACAGATACGCAGTATTTT. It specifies CASSLEGRAITDTQYF.

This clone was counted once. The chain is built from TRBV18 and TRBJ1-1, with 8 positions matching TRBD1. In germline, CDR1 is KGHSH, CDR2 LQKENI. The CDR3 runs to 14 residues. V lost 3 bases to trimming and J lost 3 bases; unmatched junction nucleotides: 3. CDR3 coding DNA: TGTGCCAGCTCACCCGGGACAGGACACACTGAAGCTTTCTTT. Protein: CASSPGTGHTEAFF. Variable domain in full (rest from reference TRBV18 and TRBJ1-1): NAGVMQNPRHLVRRRGQEARLRCSPMKGHSHVYWYRQLPEEGLKFMVYLQKENIIDESGMPKERFSAEFPKEGPSILRIQQVVRGDSAAYFCASSPGTGHTEAFFGQGTRLTVV.

Here the CDR3 DNA reads TGTGCCAGCAGTGACAAGCGGGATACCTGGGGGGAGACCCAGTACTTC. Translation: CASSDKRDTWGETQYF. The chain recombines TRBV25-1 with TRBJ2-5; 7 nucleotides align to TRBD2. The trim removed 3 bases at V and 5 bases at J, leaving 12 bases unmatched. Germline CDR1 reads MGHDK; CDR2 reads SYGVNS. The CDR3 has 16 residues.

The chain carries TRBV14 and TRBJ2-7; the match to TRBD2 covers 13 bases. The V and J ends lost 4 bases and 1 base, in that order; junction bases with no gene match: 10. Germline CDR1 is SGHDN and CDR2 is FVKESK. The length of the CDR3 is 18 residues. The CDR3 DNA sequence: TGTGCCAGCAGCCTGCGGGACAGGGGACTAGCGGGGTCCTACGAGCAGTACTTC. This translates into CASSLRDRGLAGSYEQYF.

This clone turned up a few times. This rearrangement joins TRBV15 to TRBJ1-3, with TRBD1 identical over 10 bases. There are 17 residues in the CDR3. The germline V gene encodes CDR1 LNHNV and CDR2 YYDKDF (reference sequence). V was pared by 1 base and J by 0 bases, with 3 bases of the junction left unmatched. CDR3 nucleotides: TGTGCCACCAGCAGAGGGGACAGGGGAGTCTCTGGAAACACCATATATTTT. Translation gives CATSRGDRGVSGNTIYF. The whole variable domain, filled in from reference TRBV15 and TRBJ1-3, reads DAMVIQNPRYQVTQFGKPVTLSCSQTLNHNVMYWYQQKSSQAPKLLFHYYDKDFNNEADTPDNFQSRRPNTSFCFLDIRSPGLGDTAMYLCATSRGDRGVSGNTIYFGEGSWLTVV.

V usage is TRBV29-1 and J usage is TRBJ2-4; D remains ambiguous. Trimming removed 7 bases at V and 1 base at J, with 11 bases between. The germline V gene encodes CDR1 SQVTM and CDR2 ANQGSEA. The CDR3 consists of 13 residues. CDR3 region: CSAGLGAKNIQYF. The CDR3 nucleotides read TGCAGCGCTGGGCTTGGGGCCAAAAACATTCAGTACTTC.

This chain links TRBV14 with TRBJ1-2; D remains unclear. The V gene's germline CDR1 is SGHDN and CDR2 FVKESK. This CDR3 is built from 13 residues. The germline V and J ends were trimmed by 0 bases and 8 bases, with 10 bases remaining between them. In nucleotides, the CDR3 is TGTGCCAGCAGCCAAGAGACTGCGGGGGGCTACACCTTC. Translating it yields CASSQETAGGYTF.

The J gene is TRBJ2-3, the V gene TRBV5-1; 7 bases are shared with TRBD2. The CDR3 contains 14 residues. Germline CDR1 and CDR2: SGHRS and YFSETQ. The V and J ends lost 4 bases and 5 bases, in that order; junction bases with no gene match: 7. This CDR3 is CASSLGLEGDTQYF. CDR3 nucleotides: TGCGCCAGCAGCCTAGGACTAGAGGGAGATACGCAGTATTTT. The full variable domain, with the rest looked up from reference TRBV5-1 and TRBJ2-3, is KAGVTQTPRYLIKTRGQQVTLSCSPISGHRSVSWYQQTPGQGLQFLFEYFSETQRNKGNFPGRFSGRQFSNSRSEMNVSTLELGDSALYLCASSLGLEGDTQYFGPGTRLTVL.

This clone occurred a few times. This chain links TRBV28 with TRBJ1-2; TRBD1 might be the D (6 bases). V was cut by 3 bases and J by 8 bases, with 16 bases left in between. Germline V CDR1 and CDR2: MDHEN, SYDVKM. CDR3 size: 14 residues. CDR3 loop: CASSLRPGQGGYTF. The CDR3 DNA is TGTGCCAGCAGTTTGCGACCGGGACAAGGGGGCTACACCTTC.

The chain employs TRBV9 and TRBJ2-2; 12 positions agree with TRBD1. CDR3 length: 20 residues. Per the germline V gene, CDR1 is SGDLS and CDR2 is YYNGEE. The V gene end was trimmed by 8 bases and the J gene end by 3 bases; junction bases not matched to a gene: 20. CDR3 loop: CARHSIRTGTGGLDTGELFF. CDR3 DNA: TGTGCCAGACACTCCATAAGAACAGGGACAGGGGGCCTGGACACCGGGGAGCTGTTTTTT.

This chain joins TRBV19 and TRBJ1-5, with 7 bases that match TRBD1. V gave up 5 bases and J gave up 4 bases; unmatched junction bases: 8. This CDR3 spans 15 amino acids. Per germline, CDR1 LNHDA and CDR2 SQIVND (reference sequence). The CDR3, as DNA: TGTGCCAGTAGTTCAGAGGACAGGAGGAATCAGCCCCAGCATTTT. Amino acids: CASSSEDRRNQPQHF.

The CDR3 DNA follows: TGTGCCAGCAGCTTAGCGGGCGGGATTGGAGAGACCCAGTACTTC. Its translation: CASSLAGGIGETQYF. The chain employs TRBV7-8 and TRBJ2-5; D perhaps matches TRBD2 (6 bases). Trimming took 0 bases from V and 4 from J, leaving 12 bases between them. This CDR3 spans 15 amino acids. The V gene's germline CDR1 is SGHVS and CDR2 FQNEAQ.

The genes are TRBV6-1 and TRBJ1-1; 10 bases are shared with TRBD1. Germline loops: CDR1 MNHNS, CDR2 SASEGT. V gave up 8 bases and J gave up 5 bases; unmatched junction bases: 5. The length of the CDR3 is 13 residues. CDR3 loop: CASPRQGATEAFF. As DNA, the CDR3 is TGTGCCAGCCCCAGACAGGGGGCAACTGAAGCTTTCTTT.

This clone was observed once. CDR3 in amino acids: CASKTGVNYGYTF. The CDR3 nucleotides read TGTGCCAGCAAGACAGGGGTTAACTATGGCTACACCTTC. The gene calls are TRBV6-1 and TRBJ1-2, with 8 bases that match TRBD1. The CDR3 is 13 amino acids. V shed 7 bases and J 1 base; nucleotides not matched to a gene: 2. The germline V gene encodes CDR1 MNHNS and CDR2 SASEGT.

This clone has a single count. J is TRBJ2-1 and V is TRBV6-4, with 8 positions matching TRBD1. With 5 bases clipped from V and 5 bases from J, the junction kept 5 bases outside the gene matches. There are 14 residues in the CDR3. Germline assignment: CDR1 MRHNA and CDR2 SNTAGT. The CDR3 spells CASSLETGDNEQFF. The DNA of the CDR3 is TGTGCCAGCAGTCTGGAGACAGGGGACAATGAGCAGTTCTTC.

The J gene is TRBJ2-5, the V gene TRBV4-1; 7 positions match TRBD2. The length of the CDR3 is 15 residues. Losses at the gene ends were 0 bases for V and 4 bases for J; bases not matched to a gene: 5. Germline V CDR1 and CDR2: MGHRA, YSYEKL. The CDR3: CASSQDGAGAETQYF. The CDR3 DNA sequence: TGCGCCAGCAGCCAAGATGGGGCGGGAGCAGAGACCCAGTACTTC.

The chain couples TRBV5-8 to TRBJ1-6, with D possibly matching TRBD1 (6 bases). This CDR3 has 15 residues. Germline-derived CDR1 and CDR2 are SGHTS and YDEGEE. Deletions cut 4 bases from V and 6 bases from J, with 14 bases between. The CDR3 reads CASSHVDSVNSPLHF. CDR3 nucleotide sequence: TGTGCCAGCAGCCACGTGGACAGCGTTAATTCACCCCTCCACTTT.

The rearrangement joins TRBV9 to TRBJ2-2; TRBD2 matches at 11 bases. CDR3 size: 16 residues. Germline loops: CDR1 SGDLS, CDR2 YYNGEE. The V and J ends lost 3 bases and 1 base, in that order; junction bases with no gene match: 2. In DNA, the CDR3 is TGTGCCAGCAGCGACGGACTAGCGGGGAACACCGGGGAGCTGTTTTTT. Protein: CASSDGLAGNTGELFF.